Only a few counts were recorded for the clone carrying this TCR beta chain. Antigen unknown. Clinical symptoms, serum thyroxine and TRAb, thyroid ultrasound and orbital computed tomography together formed the diagnostic basis. It was at first hyperthyroidism diagnosis, before any ophthalmopathy symptoms, that the blood sample was taken. The PBMCs had their origin in roughly 10 ml of fresh peripheral blood. TCR beta CDR3 regions were amplified from RNA. HTBI primers were employed in a first-round RT-PCR of the TCR CDR3. TCRdb re-analysed the multiplex PCR reads in MiXCR, keeping a single row per CDR3 protein. The table lists about 360,000 distinct CDR3 sequences, about 13% of them singletons, with less than 25% in the top ten. The sample comes from a study of T cells in Graves' hyperthyroidism and ophthalmopathy. Study-level results: Blood also contained most expanded thyroid clonotypes above 0.001.

This CDR3 has 18 amino acids. Trimming cost V 4 bases and J 5 bases; bases outside gene matches: 14. Germline V gives CDR1 LGHDT, CDR2 YNNKEL (reference sequence). The sequenced sample consisted of blood. The source is a man in his thirties or forties with Graves' hyperthyroidism that later progressed to Graves' ophthalmopathy. V is TRBV3-1 and J is TRBJ1-5; 10 nucleotides align to TRBD1. The CDR3 is CASSPGQGLKLLYQPQHF. As DNA, the CDR3 is TGTGCCAGCAGCCCGGGACAGGGGTTAAAGCTCCTTTATCAGCCCCAGCATTTT. The full variable domain, its missing parts supplied by reference TRBV3-1 and TRBJ1-5, is DTAVSQTPKYLVTQMGNDKSIKCEQNLGHDTMYWYKQDSKKFLKIMFSYNNKELIINETVPNRFSPKSPDKAHLNLHINSLELGDSAVYFCASSPGQGLKLLYQPQHFGDGTRLSIL.